These 15 T cell receptor beta chains came from one sample sequenced in a study of T cell responses to AZD1222 COVID-19 vaccine. The protocol was immunoSEQ multiplex PCR, while the TCRdb copy is restricted to in-frame clones and leaves out a portion. The data contain around 140,000 clones, approximately 85% of them singletons. Sequenced here: peripheral blood, sampled 28 days after the second dose of the MenACWY control vaccine. These receptors originate from an adult who received the MenACWY meningococcal vaccine as a control.

The chain is built from TRBV29-1 and TRBJ1-2; 8 bases are a match to TRBD1. Germline trimming cut 5 bases from V and 3 bases from J; bases unmatched to any gene: 8. CDR1 is SQVTM and CDR2 is ANQGSEA in the germline V gene. The length of the CDR3 is 14 residues. In DNA, the CDR3 is TGCAGCGTTTATTCAGGACAGGGCCACTATGGCTACACCTTC. Protein sequence: CSVYSGQGHYGYTF.

V and J are TRBV20-1 and TRBJ1-5; no clear D. V was clipped by 3 bases and J by 3 bases, with 9 bases between them. Germline CDR1 reads DFQATT; CDR2 reads SNEGSKA (reference sequence). The CDR3 is made up of 13 amino acids. In DNA form, the CDR3 reads TGCAGTGCTAGTACCGGACCCAATCAGCCCCAGCATTTT. Translation: CSASTGPNQPQHF.

The V gene is TRBV15, the J gene TRBJ2-3; 7 bases are shared with TRBD2. Germline CDR1 and CDR2: LNHNV and YYDKDF (reference sequence). The trim removed 5 bases at V and 8 bases at J, leaving 1 base unmatched. The length of the CDR3 is 11 residues. The CDR3 region has the DNA TGTGCCACCAGCCGGGGGGTTACGCAGTATTTT. Translating gives CATSRGVTQYF.

This clone was seen a single time. The chain is built from TRBV7-2 and TRBJ2-3; 11 bases fit TRBD2. The CDR3 extends over 17 amino acids. V trimming: 3 bases; J trimming: 6 bases; junction bases outside the gene matches: 11. Per germline, CDR1 SGHTA and CDR2 FQGNSA. Written as DNA, the CDR3 is TGTGCCAGCAGCTTCCTAACCGGGACTAGCGGTTGGGATACGCAGTATTTT. It translates to CASSFLTGTSGWDTQYF. The variable domain in full, with the rest retrieved from reference TRBV7-2 and TRBJ2-3, is GAGVSQSPSNKVTEKGKDVELRCDPISGHTALYWYRQSLGQGLEFLIYFQGNSAPDKSGLPSDRFSAERTGGSVSTLTIQRTQQEDSAVYLCASSFLTGTSGWDTQYFGPGTRLTVL.

V is TRBV9 and J is TRBJ2-1, with TRBD2 as a possible D gene (5 bases). CDR1 is SGDLS, CDR2 YYNGEE, per germline. CDR3 size: 14 residues. The V and J ends lost 9 bases and 7 bases respectively, with 20 bases between them. The CDR3 protein is CATSPVGVSNEQFF. The DNA of the CDR3 is TGTGCCACCTCCCCGGTCGGGGTTTCGAATGAGCAGTTCTTC.

This chain connects TRBV7-8 to TRBJ2-2, with a tentative D call TRBD2 (6 bases). The CDR3 runs 15 residues. CDR1 and CDR2 from the germline V gene are SGHVS and FQNEAQ. V lost 8 bases to trimming and J lost 2 bases, with 15 bases between them. The CDR3 coding sequence is TGTGCCAGCTCCGGAGGGCAGTTCAACACCGGGGAGCTGTTTTTT. It yields the protein CASSGGQFNTGELFF. The whole variable domain, filled in from reference TRBV7-8 and TRBJ2-2, reads GAGVSQSPRYKVAKRGQDVALRCDPISGHVSLFWYQQALGQGPEFLTYFQNEAQLDKSGLPSDRFFAERPEGSVSTLKIQRTQQEDSAVYLCASSGGQFNTGELFFGEGSRLTVL.

The chain employs TRBV11-3 and TRBJ1-2; 9 bases are shared with TRBD1. Per germline, CDR1 SGHNT and CDR2 YENEEA. This CDR3 has 14 residues. The junction had 5 bases not matched to a gene; V was cut back by 5 bases and J by 4 bases. CDR3 protein: CASSPGTGLYGYTF. In nucleotides, the CDR3 is TGTGCCAGCAGCCCCGGGACAGGGCTCTATGGCTACACCTTC.

The count of this clone is one. In nucleotides, the CDR3 is TGTGCCAGCAGCTTTAGTACAGCCGGACCCCTCCACTTT. The encoded protein is CASSFSTAGPLHF. The V gene is TRBV5-6, the J gene TRBJ1-6; D is unclear. CDR1 and CDR2 (germline): SGHDT, YYEEEE. Deletions cut 2 bases from V and 12 bases from J, with 12 bases between. CDR3 length equals 13 residues.

The chain couples TRBV28 to TRBJ1-1, with D perhaps matching TRBD1 (5 bases). Trimming took 4 bases from V and 5 from J, leaving 17 bases between them. The CDR3 consists of 15 residues. The V gene's germline CDR1 is MDHEN and CDR2 SYDVKM. This CDR3 is CASSSLGSGSTEAFF. The CDR3 coding sequence is TGTGCCAGCAGTTCCCTCGGCTCAGGGTCGACTGAAGCTTTCTTT.

The chain carries TRBV10-3 and TRBJ2-7; a weak D match, TRBD2 (5 bases). V lost 0 bases to trimming and J lost 2 bases, with 11 bases between them. This CDR3 is built from 15 residues. Germline V lookup: CDR1 ENHRY, CDR2 SYGVKD. The CDR3: CAISESRATTYEQYF. Written as DNA, the CDR3 is TGTGCCATCAGTGAGTCGAGGGCGACTACCTACGAGCAGTACTTC.

This clone has a handful of counts. This rearrangement joins TRBV28 to TRBJ2-3; D is unresolved. Trimming cost V 2 bases and J 3 bases, with 3 bases left between them. Germline loops: CDR1 MDHEN, CDR2 SYDVKM. CDR3 length equals 12 residues. In DNA form, the CDR3 reads TGTGCCAGCAGTTTAGTAACAGATACGCAGTATTTT. It codes for CASSLVTDTQYF.

The chain recombines TRBV5-1 with TRBJ2-3, with D perhaps TRBD1 or TRBD2 (7 bases each). The CDR3 runs to 15 residues. V lost 4 bases and J lost 2, with 14 bases in between. Germline CDR1 is SGHRS and CDR2 is YFSETQ. The CDR3 DNA sequence: TGCGCCAGCAGCCTTCAGGGGGGGAACACAGATACGCAGTATTTT. It codes for CASSLQGGNTDTQYF.

This chain links TRBV4-1 with TRBJ1-1; TRBD1 agrees at 8 bases. CDR1 and CDR2 from the germline V gene are MGHRA and YSYEKL. This CDR3 is built from 15 residues. V dropped 3 bases and J dropped 11; count of bases not matched to a gene: 14. The CDR3 spells CASSQPIRQGNRAFF. CDR3 in DNA: TGCGCCAGCAGCCAGCCTATCCGACAGGGGAACCGGGCTTTCTTT.

The chain combines TRBV18 with TRBJ2-3; D unclear. Germline V gene lookup returns CDR1 KGHSH and CDR2 LQKENI. Trimming shortened V by 1 base and J by 4 bases, and 3 bases separated the two germline ends. The CDR3 sequence is 12 residues long. CDR3 DNA sequence: TGTGCCAGCTCACCACTTGCAGATACGCAGTATTTT. It codes for CASSPLADTQYF. Together with reference TRBV18 and TRBJ2-3, the CDR3 gives the full variable domain: NAGVMQNPRHLVRRRGQEARLRCSPMKGHSHVYWYRQLPEEGLKFMVYLQKENIIDESGMPKERFSAEFPKEGPSILRIQQVVRGDSAAYFCASSPLADTQYFGPGTRLTVL.

The genes are TRBV12-3 or TRBV12-4 and TRBJ2-7; D perhaps matches TRBD1 (6 bases). The V end lost 6 bases, the J end lost 6 bases, and 15 bases lay between the germline ends. This CDR3 comprises 13 residues. This CDR3 reads CASSPSTGLEQYF. The DNA of the CDR3 is TGTGCCAGCAGCCCCTCTACAGGGCTCGAGCAGTACTTC.